The 26 T cell receptor beta chains below were found in one sample sequenced in a study of T cell responses to AZD1222 COVID-19 vaccine. Profiled with immunoSEQ multiplex PCR; TCRdb holds only in-frame clones, not every one. The data contain nearly 95,000 clones, 85% to 90% of them seen just once; the ten biggest clones take up more than 7.5%. The source was peripheral blood, collected on day 0 of AZD1222 vaccination. The receptors originated from an adult in good health.

The chain combines TRBV2 with TRBJ1-4; no definite D call. Germline loops: CDR1 SNHLY, CDR2 FYNNEI. The CDR3 is 14 amino acids. The V end lost 7 bases, the J end lost 2 bases, and 11 bases lay between the germline ends. Here the CDR3 DNA reads TGTGCCAGCACGAGGGCTCTCACTAATGAAAAACTGTTTTTT. It specifies CASTRALTNEKLFF. The variable domain in full, with the rest retrieved from reference TRBV2 and TRBJ1-4, is EPEVTQTPSHQVTQMGQEVILRCVPISNHLYFYWYRQILGQKVEFLVSFYNNEISEKSEIFDDQFSVERPDGSNFTLKIRSTKLEDSAMYFCASTRALTNEKLFFGSGTQLSVL.

The chain recombines TRBV12-3 or TRBV12-4 with TRBJ1-1; no clear D gene. CDR3 length: 13 amino acids. V dropped 1 base and J dropped 2 bases, with 5 bases sitting between them. The CDR3 nucleotides read TGTGCCAGCAGTTTAGTAGGTAACACTGAAGCTTTCTTT. Its translation: CASSLVGNTEAFF.

The rearrangement uses TRBV24-1 and TRBJ1-5; 7 nucleotides line up with TRBD1. Germline-derived CDR1 and CDR2 are KGHDR and SFDVKD. V was pared by 2 bases and J by 7 bases, with 7 bases of the junction left unmatched. The CDR3 is 15 amino acids. Written as DNA, the CDR3 is TGTGCCACCAGTGATTCCACTAAGGGGGCGCAGCCCCAGCATTTT. This gives the protein CATSDSTKGAQPQHF.

A single count supports this clone. V is TRBV25-1 and J is TRBJ2-7; D tentatively fits TRBD1 or TRBD2 (6 bases each). Germline-derived CDR1 and CDR2 are MGHDK and SYGVNS. CDR3 length equals 13 residues. Trimming pared 3 bases from V and 6 bases from J, leaving 12 bases between. The CDR3 bases are TGTGCCAGCAGTGACGGGGGCAGCTCCGAGCAGTACTTC. Its translation is CASSDGGSSEQYF.

This rearrangement joins TRBV2 to TRBJ2-7; D call uncertain. Germline CDR1 and CDR2: SNHLY and FYNNEI. This CDR3 is built from 10 residues. The V end lost 8 bases, the J end lost 3 bases, and 5 bases lay between the germline ends. CDR3 amino acids: CASGIYEQYF. CDR3 bases: TGTGCCAGCGGGATCTACGAGCAGTACTTC.

The genes are TRBV27 and TRBJ2-7; maybe TRBD2 (6 bases). The CDR3 contains 15 residues. V lost 4 bases and J 3 bases, leaving 16 bases between the germline ends. Germline CDR1 and CDR2: MNHEY and SMNVEV (reference sequence). The CDR3 sequence: CASSSPISGDYEQYF. For the CDR3, the DNA is TGTGCCAGCAGTTCCCCGATATCGGGGGACTACGAGCAGTACTTC.

The chain is built from TRBV5-4 and TRBJ1-6; the match to TRBD1 covers 8 bases. With V trimmed by 4 bases and J by 7 bases, 7 bases remained unmatched. This CDR3 is 15 amino acids long. The V gene's germline CDR1 is SGHNT and CDR2 YYREEE (reference sequence). In nucleotides, the CDR3 is TGTGCCAGCAGCATAGGACAGGGCATGAATTCACCCCTCCACTTT. It translates to CASSIGQGMNSPLHF.

The chain couples TRBV3-1 (or the pseudogene TRBV3-2) to TRBJ2-7; D is undetermined. Germline values: CDR1 LGHDT, CDR2 YNNKEL (reference sequence). The ends were cut back, 6 bases at V and 9 bases at J, with 12 bases in the middle. The CDR3 contains 11 residues. The CDR3 sequence: CASRSATGQYF. CDR3 nucleotides: TGTGCCAGCAGATCGGCCACGGGGCAGTACTTC.

The gene calls are TRBV5-6 and TRBJ2-1, with D possibly TRBD1 on 6 matching bases. This CDR3 has 16 residues. Germline CDR1 and CDR2: SGHDT and YYEEEE. Trimming took 2 bases from V and 0 from J, leaving 12 bases between them. The CDR3 DNA reads as TGTGCCAGCAGCTTTGGGGGCCGAAGCTCCTACAATGAGCAGTTCTTC. Amino acid sequence: CASSFGGRSSYNEQFF.

Concerning this clone: Other DNA sequences of this sample code for an identical CDR3. This chain links TRBV29-1 with TRBJ1-2; TRBD1 matches at 12 bases. The CDR3 totals 13 residues. Per the germline V gene, CDR1 is SQVTM and CDR2 is ANQGSEA. Losses at the gene ends were 6 bases for V and 2 bases for J; bases not matched to a gene: 1. CDR3 DNA sequence: TGCAGCGTAGGGACAGGGGGCAACTATGGCTACACCTTC. Its translation is CSVGTGGNYGYTF.

This chain links TRBV4-3 with TRBJ2-5, with a weak D call TRBD1 (7 bases). The CDR3 has 19 residues. Trimming removed 0 bases from V and 5 bases from J, with 25 bases in between. CDR1 is LGHNA and CDR2 is YSLEER in the germline V gene. The DNA of the CDR3 is TGCGCCAGCAGCCAAGAATTGGGATCCACAGGGGCCCGGGGGGAGACCCAGTACTTC. Its protein product is CASSQELGSTGARGETQYF.

The J gene is TRBJ1-4, the V gene TRBV23-1; no clear D. TRBV23-1 has ORF status, its function being uncertain. The CDR3 length is 14 residues. The V and J ends lost 4 bases and 3 bases respectively, with 9 bases between them. CDR3 loop: CASSRPASNEKLFF. CDR3 in DNA: TGCGCCAGCAGTCGGCCCGCATCTAATGAAAAACTGTTTTTT.

The V call is TRBV18, the J call TRBJ1-5, with a weak D call TRBD1 (5 bases). CDR3 length: 15 amino acids. Trimming removed 5 bases from V and 4 bases from J, with 15 bases in between. CDR1 is KGHSH and CDR2 is LQKENI in the germline V gene. The CDR3 loop is CASSTDNLRNQPQHF. DNA of the CDR3: TGTGCCAGCTCAACGGACAACCTCAGAAATCAGCCCCAGCATTTT.

This clone has only one observation. The V and J genes are TRBV4-1 and TRBJ2-5, with 7 bases lining up with TRBD1. The germline V gene has CDR1 MGHRA and CDR2 YSYEKL. The CDR3 contains 15 residues. The V and J ends lost 3 bases and 5 bases, in that order; junction bases with no gene match: 9. The CDR3 bases are TGCGCCAGCAGCCAGTCGGAATCCAGGGGGGAGACCCAGTACTTC. This translates into CASSQSESRGETQYF.

For this clone: One end of the junction fails to match germline, which may point to a read error. The V call is TRBV7-7, the J call TRBJ2-2; TRBD1 matches at 9 bases. CDR3 length equals 16 residues. CDR1 and CDR2 (germline): SSHAT, FNYEAQ (reference sequence). Here the CDR3 reads CASSSGGQGFTGELFF. The CDR3, as DNA: TGTGCTAGCAGCTCAGGAGGACAGGGGTTCACCGGGGAGCTGTTTTTT.

The rearrangement joins TRBV28 to TRBJ1-1; perhaps TRBD1 as D (5 bases). The CDR3 is made up of 13 amino acids. Trimming left V 3 bases short and J 3 bases short, with 8 bases between. The germline V gene has CDR1 MDHEN and CDR2 SYDVKM. The CDR3 DNA reads as TGTGCCAGCAGTTTTCAGGGAGACACTGAAGCTTTCTTT. Protein product: CASSFQGDTEAFF.

The chain is built from TRBV5-1 and TRBJ1-1, with D possibly matching TRBD1 (6 bases). This CDR3 spans 14 amino acids. Germline V gene data show CDR1 as SGHRS and CDR2 as YFSETQ. Trimming shortened V by 0 bases and J by 4 bases, and 10 bases separated the two germline ends. CDR3 sequence (DNA): TGCGCCAGCAGCTTGGGACAGGCGAGCACTGAAGCTTTCTTT. It is translated as CASSLGQASTEAFF.

This clone appeared a single time. The chain couples TRBV7-2 to TRBJ1-6, with a weak D call TRBD1 (5 bases). The CDR3 runs 13 residues. The germline gives CDR1 SGHTA, CDR2 FQGNSA. V dropped 9 bases and J dropped 6 bases, with 12 bases sitting between them. CDR3 loop: CASGGEFNSPLHF. Here the CDR3 DNA reads TGTGCCAGTGGGGGAGAATTTAATTCACCCCTCCACTTT. Drawing the rest from reference TRBV7-2 and TRBJ1-6, the complete variable domain is GAGVSQSPSNKVTEKGKDVELRCDPISGHTALYWYRQSLGQGLEFLIYFQGNSAPDKSGLPSDRFSAERTGGSVSTLTIQRTQQEDSAVYLCASGGEFNSPLHFGNGTRLTVT.

The V call is TRBV11-1, the J call TRBJ2-5; 7 nucleotides align to TRBD2. J lost 3 bases, V lost 2 bases, and 9 bases had no gene match. The CDR3 contains 16 residues. The germline V gene has CDR1 SGHAT and CDR2 FQDESV (reference sequence). CDR3 region: CASSLLGGTLEETQYF. CDR3 DNA: TGTGCCAGCAGCTTACTCGGGGGGACCCTAGAAGAGACCCAGTACTTC.

The rearrangement links TRBV5-6 to TRBJ2-5, with 11 bases identical to TRBD2. The CDR3 has 16 residues. J lost 5 bases, V lost 5 bases, and 11 bases had no gene match. From germline, CDR1 is SGHDT and CDR2 YYEEEE. In DNA, the CDR3 is TGTGCCAGCAGACCGACTAGCGGGGCTCGGAGGGAGACCCAGTACTTC. Amino acid sequence: CASRPTSGARRETQYF. The variable domain in full, with the rest retrieved from reference TRBV5-6 and TRBJ2-5, is DAGVTQSPTHLIKTRGQQVTLRCSPKSGHDTVSWYQQALGQGPQFIFQYYEEEERQRGNFPDRFSGHQFPNYSSELNVNALLLGDSALYLCASRPTSGARRETQYFGPGTRLLVL.

This sequence joins TRBV14 and TRBJ1-4; TRBD1 might be the D (5 bases). Germline lookup yields CDR1 SGHDN and CDR2 FVKESK. With 4 bases removed from V and 8 bases from J, the gap between germline ends came to 11 bases. This CDR3 has 13 amino acids. CDR3 sequence: CASSRGRVEKLFF. In DNA form, the CDR3 reads TGTGCCAGCAGCCGAGGCAGGGTCGAAAAACTGTTTTTT.

The V and J genes are TRBV24-1 and TRBJ2-5; D is unresolved. Trimming took 4 bases from V and 5 from J, leaving 13 bases between them. CDR1 and CDR2 from the germline V gene are KGHDR and SFDVKD. The CDR3 totals 14 residues. CDR3 sequence (DNA): TGTGCCACCAGTGAGGCTATGGGCGAGGAGACCCAGTACTTC. It translates to CATSEAMGEETQYF.

The rearrangement joins TRBV6-5 to TRBJ1-2, with 9 bases lining up with TRBD1. The V segment lost 5 bases and the J segment 5 bases; nucleotides outside the gene matches: 9. CDR3 length equals 15 residues. Germline V gives CDR1 MNHEY, CDR2 SVGAGI. The DNA of the CDR3 is TGTGCCAGCAGTACGGACAGGGGAGTTGGGTATGGCTACACCTTC. It encodes CASSTDRGVGYGYTF.

A few counts support this clone. The rearrangement links TRBV25-1 to TRBJ2-5; 8 nucleotides align to TRBD2. Germline V gene sequence: CDR1 MGHDK, CDR2 SYGVNS. The trim removed 5 bases at V and 0 bases at J, leaving 8 bases unmatched. The CDR3 is 16 amino acids. CDR3 protein: CASSPLGGAYQETQYF. CDR3 DNA: TGTGCCAGCAGTCCCCTCGGGGGGGCCTACCAAGAGACCCAGTACTTC.

The rearrangement uses TRBV18 and TRBJ1-2; a weak D match, TRBD1 (6 bases). Germline V gene data show CDR1 as KGHSH and CDR2 as LQKENI. Trimming took 3 bases from V and 7 from J, leaving 18 bases between them. The CDR3 sequence is 15 residues long. This CDR3 reads CASSPPVGGQIGYTF. The DNA of the CDR3 is TGTGCCAGCTCACCCCCAGTGGGGGGGCAAATTGGCTACACCTTC.

This clone has a single count. This chain links TRBV7-6 with TRBJ1-2, with D tentatively TRBD1 (5 bases). Between the trimmed V and J ends, which lost 10 bases and 6 bases, there was a span of 15 bases. CDR3 length equals 12 residues. CDR1 SGHVS and CDR2 FNYEAQ come from the germline V gene. DNA of the CDR3: TGTGCCATCCTTGACAGCTCAAATGGCTACACCTTC. Translation gives CAILDSSNGYTF.